Below are 12 T cell receptor beta chains sequenced from a single sample in a study of shared clonotypes between healthy human individuals. TCRdb's table, derived via immunoSEQ multiplex PCR, lists solely in-frame clones and lacks some. The table records 2 million to 2.5 million clones, roughly 95% of them present only once. Sequences were obtained from naive CD4+ T cells sorted from blood. Subset noted: CD45RA+ positively selected. The receptors were sampled from a man aged 18-30 years in good health.

This clone has just a few counts. Other nucleotide sequences in the sample specify the same CDR3. DNA for the CDR3: TGCGCCAGCAGCTTGGGGCAGGGCCAAGAGACCCAGTACTTC. Translating it yields CASSLGQGQETQYF. This chain joins TRBV5-1 and TRBJ2-5; D may be TRBD1 (5 bases). V shed 0 bases and J shed 1 base, with 7 bases lying between them. The CDR3 covers 14 residues. Germline CDR1 and CDR2: SGHRS and YFSETQ.

This sequence joins TRBV10-3 and TRBJ2-2; no reliable D call. This CDR3 spans 19 amino acids. Trimming pared 3 bases from V and 5 bases from J, leaving 25 bases between. CDR1 and CDR2 from the germline V gene are ENHRY and SYGVKD. This chain's CDR3 is CAISEMWAVGQGKTGELFF. The CDR3 nucleotides are TGTGCCATCAGTGAAATGTGGGCAGTGGGCCAAGGGAAAACCGGGGAGCTGTTTTTT.

As concerns this clone: At the DNA level, this CDR3 is encoded by other sequences in the same sample as well. The CDR3 spells CASSAGGSSYNEQFF. DNA for the CDR3: TGTGCCAGCAGCGCCGGAGGTAGCTCCTACAATGAGCAGTTCTTC. The chain has TRBV9 and TRBJ2-1; D perhaps matches TRBD2 (5 bases). Germline-derived CDR1 and CDR2 are SGDLS and YYNGEE. The CDR3 is made up of 15 amino acids. Trimming cost V 3 bases and J 0 bases, with 10 bases left between them.

The V and J genes are TRBV29-1 and TRBJ2-7; 9 bases line up with TRBD1. Germline loops: CDR1 SQVTM, CDR2 ANQGSEA. Trimming at V came to 4 bases and at J to 4 bases, leaving 5 bases not matched to a gene. The CDR3 length is 13 residues. CDR3 region: CSVGQGDRYEQYF. As DNA, the CDR3 is TGCAGCGTTGGACAGGGGGATAGGTACGAGCAGTACTTC.

The count of this clone is one. The rearrangement joins TRBV10-1 to TRBJ2-5; 8 bases align to TRBD2. V gave up 3 bases and J gave up 2 bases; unmatched junction bases: 2. The CDR3 has 14 amino acids. Germline CDR1 WNHNN, CDR2 SYGVQD (reference sequence). DNA for the CDR3: TGCGCCAGCAGTGACACTAGCGGACAAGAGACCCAGTACTTC. This gives the protein CASSDTSGQETQYF.

The chain couples TRBV20-1 to TRBJ2-3; D not certain. Deletions cut 6 bases from V and 6 bases from J, with 10 bases between. The CDR3 loop spans 11 amino acids. Germline loops: CDR1 DFQATT, CDR2 SNEGSKA (reference sequence). In DNA, the CDR3 is TGCAGTGCCACAAACGTGGATACGCAGTATTTT. This encodes CSATNVDTQYF.

The chain employs TRBV7-8 and TRBJ2-5, with 13 bases lining up with TRBD2. This CDR3 has 22 residues. Germline CDR1 and CDR2: SGHVS and FQNEAQ. The V and J ends lost 3 bases and 5 bases, in that order; junction bases with no gene match: 24. The DNA of the CDR3 is TGTGCCAGCAGCTTCGACAGGACTAGCGGGAGCTACCGATCGACCAAGGGGGAGACCCAGTACTTC. It translates to CASSFDRTSGSYRSTKGETQYF.

The chain combines TRBV30 with TRBJ2-3, with 13 bases lining up with TRBD2. The CDR3 totals 15 residues. Trimming cost V 4 bases and J 4 bases; bases outside gene matches: 5. Germline V CDR1 and CDR2: GTSNPN, SVGIG (reference sequence). DNA of the CDR3: TGTGCCTGGACCAAAGGACTAGCGGGAGCAGATACGCAGTATTTT. Translating gives CAWTKGLAGADTQYF. Based on the CDR3 plus reference TRBV30 and TRBJ2-3, the full variable domain is SQTIHQWPATLVQPVGSPLSLECTVEGTSNPNLYWYRQAAGRGLQLLFYSVGIGQISSEVPQNLSASRPQDRQFILSSKKLLLSDSGFYLCAWTKGLAGADTQYFGPGTRLTVL.

The chain links TRBV15 to TRBJ2-7; D gene ambiguous. CDR3 length: 12 amino acids. Trimming took 5 bases from V and 0 from J, leaving 5 bases between them. The germline V gene has CDR1 LNHNV and CDR2 YYDKDF (reference sequence). CDR3 protein: CATSSPSYEQYF. CDR3 nucleotides: TGTGCCACCAGCTCGCCCTCCTACGAGCAGTACTTC.

The CDR3 reads CASSPRAGEETQYF. CDR3 nucleotide sequence: TGTGCCAGCTCACCACGTGCAGGGGAAGAGACCCAGTACTTC. The chain combines TRBV18 with TRBJ2-5, with D possibly TRBD1 on 6 matching bases. The germline CDR1 and CDR2 sequences are KGHSH and LQKENI. CDR3 length: 14 amino acids. Deletions cut 1 base from V and 3 bases from J, with 9 bases between.

V gene TRBV5-1 combines with J gene TRBJ2-7, with D perhaps being TRBD1 or TRBD2 (6 bases each). Germline CDR1 is SGHRS and CDR2 is YFSETQ. V was trimmed by 2 bases and J by 0 bases, leaving 24 bases between them. The CDR3 extends over 19 amino acids. CDR3 amino acids: CASSFPATGIGGHSYEQYF. The CDR3 bases are TGCGCCAGCAGCTTCCCGGCCACCGGTATCGGGGGACACTCCTACGAGCAGTACTTC.

This clone occurred a few times. This chain links TRBV9 with TRBJ1-1, with D perhaps matching TRBD1 (5 bases). The CDR3 sequence is 16 residues long. The V and J ends lost 0 bases and 1 base respectively, with 13 bases between them. The germline CDR1 and CDR2 sequences are SGDLS and YYNGEE. The CDR3 protein is CASSVATQGGNTEAFF. CDR3 coding DNA: TGTGCCAGCAGCGTAGCGACCCAGGGTGGGAACACTGAAGCTTTCTTT.